These 6 T cell receptor beta chains came from one sample sequenced in a study of blood T cell repertoires in COVID-19. TCRdb's copy holds only in-frame clones and misses some; the assay was immunoSEQ multiplex PCR. The table records approximately 20,000 clones, 89% of them present only once. The material sequenced was peripheral blood. All receptors derive from a human donor with active COVID-19. The donor label of this sample is uncertain.

The chain has TRBV7-8 and TRBJ2-1, with D maybe TRBD2 (6 bases). V was clipped by 3 bases and J by 9 bases, with 12 bases between them. This CDR3 contains 13 residues. Germline loops: CDR1 SGHVS, CDR2 FQNEAQ. CDR3 sequence reads: CASSLDYSGEQFF. The CDR3, as DNA: TGTGCCAGCAGCTTGGACTATTCGGGTGAGCAGTTCTTC.

The chain joins TRBV21-1 to TRBJ2-2; the listed D gene, TRBD1, was not tested against the DNA. TRBV21-1 is a pseudogene locus. The CDR3 covers 16 residues. Written as DNA, the CDR3 is TGTGCCAGCAGCGAAAAACAGGGGATACGTACCGGGGAGCTGTTTTTT. Protein product: CASSEKQGIRTGELFF.

The chain has TRBV5-1 and TRBJ1-1; a possible D gene is TRBD1 (5 bases). V was pared by 4 bases and J by 3 bases, with 19 bases between. The CDR3 has 16 amino acids. Germline values: CDR1 SGHRS, CDR2 YFSETQ. The CDR3 DNA reads as TGCGCCAGCAGCACCCAAGGGCTATCGGGGGACACTGAAGCTTTCTTT. Translation gives CASSTQGLSGDTEAFF.

This chain uses TRBV12-5 with TRBJ2-5; 7 bases line up with TRBD1. CDR3 length: 16 residues. CDR1 LGHNT and CDR2 FRNRAP come from the germline V gene. Unmatched junction bases numbered 9, after V lost 4 bases and J lost 1 base. CDR3 nucleotide sequence: TGTGCTAGTGGTTACCGGGTGAGGGGGCTCCAAGAGACCCAGTACTTC. Translating gives CASGYRVRGLQETQYF.

The chain uses TRBV7-2 and TRBJ1-2; 7 bases align to TRBD1. Germline V gene lookup returns CDR1 SGHTA and CDR2 FQGNSA. Trimming took 1 base from V and 5 from J; bases not matched to a gene: 4. This CDR3 has 14 amino acids. CDR3 nucleotide sequence: TGTGCCAGCAGCTTAGACCTACAGGGGTATGGCTACACCTTC. It encodes CASSLDLQGYGYTF.

The CDR3 DNA sequence: TGTGCCAGCAGCGGTGACAGCTGGGGCGGCGAGCAGTACTTC. Protein: CASSGDSWGGEQYF. The rearrangement uses TRBV9 and TRBJ2-7; perhaps TRBD1 as D (5 bases). CDR3 length: 14 residues. The V and J ends lost 3 bases and 6 bases respectively, with 16 bases between them. The germline V gene encodes CDR1 SGDLS and CDR2 YYNGEE.